The rows below give T cell receptor beta chains drawn from one sample of a study of blood T cell repertoires in COVID-19. TCRdb keeps only in-frame clones here, not all; method: immunoSEQ multiplex PCR. The profile covers about 210,000 clones, with about nine tenths appearing a single time and about 5% taken by the ten largest. Material for sequencing was peripheral blood. The receptors were gathered from a middle-aged woman with acute or convalescent COVID-19. Each CDR3 is given with its conserved first and last residue. Each record gives: J gene, D gene, V gene, CDR3 protein. A D gene is named only where the DNA matches it firmly.

>TRBJ1-3|TRBD1|TRBV5-1
CASSPRTGSGVAGNTIYF
>TRBJ2-2|-|TRBV11-3
CATTGNTGELFF
>TRBJ1-2|-|TRBV6-2/TRBV6-3
CASSYVTGQTGYTF
>TRBJ1-6|-|TRBV7-3
CASSLTTKTPLHF
>TRBJ1-2|-|TRBV7-2
CASSPSGGNYGYTF
>TRBJ2-2|-|TRBV5-1
CASSLRVRAAGSGELFF
>TRBJ1-6|TRBD1|TRBV28
CASRDRGAPLHF
>TRBJ1-2|TRBD1|TRBV13
CASSSQGAANYGYTF
>TRBJ2-3|-|TRBV19
CASSTQGTDTQYF
>TRBJ1-5|TRBD1|TRBV10-3
CAISKGTVIWEPQHF
>TRBJ1-2|-|TRBV12-3/TRBV12-4
CASSGGGYTF
>TRBJ2-1|TRBD1|TRBV7-3
CASSRGTGGVNEQFF
>TRBJ1-1|TRBD1|TRBV5-4
CASSLETGSDTEAFF
>TRBJ1-2|-|TRBV9
CASSASPGRGYTF
>TRBJ1-3|-|TRBV7-8
CASSEQINTIYF
>TRBJ1-1|-|TRBV19
CASSIAAGGEAFF
>TRBJ2-5|TRBD2|TRBV6-5
CASSYSRLAETQYF
>TRBJ2-3|TRBD2|TRBV5-1
CASSPPGLAGGRGTDTQYF
>TRBJ1-5|-|TRBV9
CASSFQGNQPQHF
>TRBJ2-1|TRBD1|TRBV3-1/TRBV3-2
CASSQLDRGRTYNEQFF
>TRBJ1-1|-|TRBV5-6
CASNEMLTGNTEAFF
>TRBJ2-5|TRBD2|TRBV9
CASSVGISSGGRETQYF
>TRBJ1-5|-|TRBV6-1
CASSEGLIRNQPQHF
>TRBJ2-2|-|TRBV2
CASNGRGRRTGELFF
>TRBJ2-2|TRBD2|TRBV18
CASSPTSGGPNTGELFF
>TRBJ1-3|-|TRBV25-1
CASTFGGGGNTIYF
>TRBJ1-1|-|TRBV6-1
CASSEKTGSYTEAFF
>TRBJ1-2|-|TRBV14
CASSQDTTGWNYGYTF
>TRBJ2-5|TRBD1|TRBV2
CASRDRGGQTQYF
>TRBJ1-2|-|TRBV4-1
CASSQDWPAPAARGGYTF
>TRBJ1-1|-|TRBV6-1
CASSEPGRGTEAFF
>TRBJ1-1|TRBD1|TRBV2
CASSANRGRRTEAFF
>TRBJ2-3|TRBD2|TRBV19
CASSGYGTRYTDTQYF
>TRBJ1-1|-|TRBV27
CASSPFPGQGNTEAFF
>TRBJ1-2|-|TRBV18
CASSPSSEGNYGYTF
>TRBJ1-1|-|TRBV6-5
CASSYSRGPEAFF
>TRBJ1-1|TRBD1|TRBV9
CASSRDRVDNTEAFF
>TRBJ2-2|-|TRBV19
CASNPHSKFANTGELFF
>TRBJ1-2|TRBD1|TRBV4-2
CASSQAPGQGNYGYTF
>TRBJ2-5|TRBD1|TRBV5-1
CASSSGQGDETQYF
>TRBJ2-5|-|TRBV7-3
CASSRGREGTQYF
>TRBJ1-1|-|TRBV30
CAWRSPAGSRDTEAFF
>TRBJ2-1|-|TRBV3-1/TRBV3-2
CASSYMGGYNEQFF
>TRBJ2-2|TRBD2|TRBV6-2/TRBV6-3
CASSYTGRSGGAGYPGELFF
>TRBJ1-1|-|TRBV7-2
CASSLPTEAFF
>TRBJ1-2|TRBD1|TRBV6-5
CASRDGTGSNYGYTF
>TRBJ2-5|TRBD1|TRBV11-1
CASSPRAQGASETQYF
>TRBJ1-1|-|TRBV3-1/TRBV3-2
CASSRGDTEAFF
>TRBJ1-1|TRBD1|TRBV5-8
CASRGRGRSTEAFF
>TRBJ2-1|TRBD2|TRBV10-3
CAISDPSGGYSYNEQFF
>TRBJ1-5|-|TRBV15
CATSRRQGHQPQHF
>TRBJ1-5|-|TRBV10-3
CAISEWADSNQPQHF
>TRBJ1-5|-|TRBV19
CASTSRGYSNQPQHF
>TRBJ1-4|TRBD1|TRBV19
CASTLGQGAEKLFF
>TRBJ1-2|-|TRBV2
CASHSGTSKVKGYTF